A selection of T cell receptor beta chains follows, all from one sample in a study of shared clonotypes between healthy human individuals. Sequencing used immunoSEQ multiplex PCR; TCRdb keeps in-frame clones, though not all of them. Among about 690,000 clones listed, around 90% were seen once. Material for sequencing was memory CD8+ T cells from PBMCs. These receptors were obtained from a man between 18 and 29 years old in good health. Some clones in this sample may be carry-over from other donors' samples. The CDR3 runs from the conserved cysteine through the conserved F or W. Each record gives: J gene, D gene, clone size, V gene, CDR3 protein, CDR3 DNA. D genes are given only for firm matches. Some rows have no size entry. The others give once, few or many, or a class for an expanded clone.

j_call: TRBJ2-2; d_call: -; clone_size: -; v_call: TRBV9; cdr3_aa: CASSASGRDSSTGELFF; cdr3_nt: TGTGCCAGCAGCGCATCGGGGCGGGATTCGAGCACCGGGGAGCTGTTTTTT
j_call: TRBJ1-1; d_call: -; clone_size: -; v_call: TRBV7-3; cdr3_aa: CASSLTIIEGTEAFF; cdr3_nt: TGTGCCAGCAGCTTAACTATTATCGAAGGCACTGAAGCTTTCTTT
j_call: TRBJ1-1; d_call: TRBD1; clone_size: -; v_call: TRBV27; cdr3_aa: CASSPYPGTGERYTEAFF; cdr3_nt: TGTGCCAGCAGTCCTTACCCCGGGACAGGGGAGAGGTACACTGAAGCTTTCTTT
j_call: TRBJ2-1; d_call: -; clone_size: -; v_call: TRBV5-1; cdr3_aa: CASSLLADSSYNEQFF; cdr3_nt: TGCGCCAGCAGCTTGTTGGCGGATAGCTCCTACAATGAGCAGTTCTTC
j_call: TRBJ1-2; d_call: TRBD1; clone_size: -; v_call: TRBV5-5; cdr3_aa: CASSPRGQIYGYTF; cdr3_nt: TGTGCCAGCAGCCCTAGGGGACAGATCTATGGCTACACCTTC
j_call: TRBJ2-7; d_call: -; clone_size: -; v_call: TRBV6-1; cdr3_aa: CASSELLATYEQYF; cdr3_nt: TGTGCCAGCAGTGAATTACTGGCCACCTACGAGCAGTACTTC
j_call: TRBJ1-6; d_call: TRBD1; clone_size: -; v_call: TRBV5-6; cdr3_aa: CASSLDRGRHSPLHF; cdr3_nt: TGTGCCAGCAGCTTGGACAGGGGCAGACATTCACCCCTCCACTTT
j_call: TRBJ2-1; d_call: TRBD2; clone_size: -; v_call: TRBV12-5; cdr3_aa: CASGLLILAGGGYNEQFF; cdr3_nt: TGTGCTAGTGGTCTTTTAATCCTAGCGGGAGGTGGCTACAATGAGCAGTTCTTC
j_call: TRBJ1-1; d_call: -; clone_size: -; v_call: TRBV19; cdr3_aa: CASRTTGSPEAFF; cdr3_nt: TGTGCCAGTAGGACCACAGGGAGTCCTGAAGCTTTCTTT
j_call: TRBJ2-1; d_call: TRBD2; clone_size: -; v_call: TRBV4-3; cdr3_aa: CASSQGTGLAGWEQFF; cdr3_nt: TGCGCCAGCAGCCAAGGGACAGGCCTAGCGGGATGGGAGCAGTTCTTC
j_call: TRBJ2-7; d_call: TRBD1; clone_size: -; v_call: TRBV5-1; cdr3_aa: CASSPSAGTGAYEQYF; cdr3_nt: TGCGCCAGCAGCCCCTCGGCCGGGACAGGGGCCTACGAGCAGTACTTC
j_call: TRBJ2-7; d_call: TRBD2; clone_size: -; v_call: TRBV28; cdr3_aa: CASSLRGLAGEQYF; cdr3_nt: TGTGCCAGCAGTTTAAGGGGACTAGCGGGGGAGCAGTACTTC
j_call: TRBJ2-7; d_call: -; clone_size: -; v_call: TRBV27; cdr3_aa: CASASSEYEQYF; cdr3_nt: TGTGCCAGCGCCAGTAGCGAGTACGAGCAGTACTTC
j_call: TRBJ2-7; d_call: TRBD1; clone_size: -; v_call: TRBV6-4; cdr3_aa: CASSDTGGEQYF; cdr3_nt: TGTGCCAGCAGTGACACAGGGGGGGAGCAGTACTTC
j_call: TRBJ2-2; d_call: TRBD2; clone_size: -; v_call: TRBV30; cdr3_aa: CASREAGELFF; cdr3_nt: TGTGCCTCACGGGAGGCCGGGGAGCTGTTTTTT
j_call: TRBJ1-2; d_call: -; clone_size: -; v_call: TRBV9; cdr3_aa: CASSDRRGQAYYGYTF; cdr3_nt: TGTGCCAGCAGCGACCGGAGGGGACAAGCTTACTATGGCTACACCTTC
j_call: TRBJ2-7; d_call: TRBD1; clone_size: -; v_call: TRBV10-3; cdr3_aa: CAISWDRAYEQYF; cdr3_nt: TGTGCCATCAGTTGGGACAGGGCCTACGAGCAGTACTTC
j_call: TRBJ1-3; d_call: -; clone_size: -; v_call: TRBV4-1; cdr3_aa: CASSQGGLSSGNTIYF; cdr3_nt: TGCGCCAGCAGCCAAGGCGGACTGAGCTCTGGAAACACCATATATTTT
j_call: TRBJ2-6; d_call: -; clone_size: -; v_call: TRBV4-3; cdr3_aa: CASSYEIPSSGANVLTF; cdr3_nt: TGCGCCAGCAGCTACGAGATCCCCAGCTCTGGGGCCAACGTCCTGACTTTC
j_call: TRBJ2-1; d_call: TRBD2; clone_size: once; v_call: TRBV5-1; cdr3_aa: CASSFLAGARDEQFF; cdr3_nt: TGCGCCAGCAGCTTCCTAGCGGGAGCACGGGATGAGCAGTTCTTC
j_call: TRBJ2-7; d_call: TRBD2; clone_size: -; v_call: TRBV4-1; cdr3_aa: CASSHALGLAQGEQYF; cdr3_nt: TGCGCCAGCAGCCACGCACTGGGACTAGCACAGGGCGAGCAGTACTTC
j_call: TRBJ2-2; d_call: -; clone_size: few; v_call: TRBV2; cdr3_aa: CASTGGRNTGELFF; cdr3_nt: TGTGCCAGCACCGGCGGGCGGAACACCGGGGAGCTGTTTTTT
j_call: TRBJ2-3; d_call: -; clone_size: -; v_call: TRBV7-3; cdr3_aa: CASSPGAGRTDTQYF; cdr3_nt: TGTGCCAGCAGCCCCGGGGCGGGTCGGACAGATACGCAGTATTTT
j_call: TRBJ1-2; d_call: -; clone_size: -; v_call: TRBV7-9; cdr3_aa: CASSPAQGSLDYGYTF; cdr3_nt: TGTGCCAGCAGCCCTGCTCAGGGGTCCCTAGACTATGGCTACACCTTC
j_call: TRBJ2-5; d_call: -; clone_size: -; v_call: TRBV7-9; cdr3_aa: CASSPPPQYF; cdr3_nt: TGTGCCAGCAGCCCACCGCCCCAGTACTTC
j_call: TRBJ2-7; d_call: TRBD2; clone_size: -; v_call: TRBV7-2; cdr3_aa: CASSLRRRGLAGWEQYF; cdr3_nt: TGTGCCAGCAGCCTACGTCGTCGGGGACTAGCGGGCTGGGAGCAGTACTTC